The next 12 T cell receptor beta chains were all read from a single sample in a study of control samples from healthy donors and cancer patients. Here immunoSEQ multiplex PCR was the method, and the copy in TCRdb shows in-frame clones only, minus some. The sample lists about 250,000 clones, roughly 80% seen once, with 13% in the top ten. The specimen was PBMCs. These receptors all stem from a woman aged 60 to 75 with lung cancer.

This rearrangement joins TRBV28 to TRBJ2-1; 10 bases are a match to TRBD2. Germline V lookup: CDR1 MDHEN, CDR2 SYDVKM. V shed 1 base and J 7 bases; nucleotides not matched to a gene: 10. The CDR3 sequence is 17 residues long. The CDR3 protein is CASSLLTAGGPRNEQFF. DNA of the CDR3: TGTGCCAGCAGTTTATTAACAGCGGGGGGGCCGAGGAATGAGCAGTTCTTC.

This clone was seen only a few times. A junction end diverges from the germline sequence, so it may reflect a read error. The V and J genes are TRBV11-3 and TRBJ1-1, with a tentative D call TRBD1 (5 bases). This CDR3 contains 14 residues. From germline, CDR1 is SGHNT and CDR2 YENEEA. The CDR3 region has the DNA TGTGCCAGCAGCGTAGACGGGACGAACACTGAAGCTTTCTTT. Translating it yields CASSVDGTNTEAFF. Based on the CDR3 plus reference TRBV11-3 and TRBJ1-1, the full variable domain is EAGVVQSPRYKIIEKKQPVAFWCNPISGHNTLYWYLQNLGQGPELLIRYENEEAVDDSQLPKDRFSAERLKGVDSTLKIQPAELGDSAVYLCASSVDGTNTEAFFGQGTRLTVV.

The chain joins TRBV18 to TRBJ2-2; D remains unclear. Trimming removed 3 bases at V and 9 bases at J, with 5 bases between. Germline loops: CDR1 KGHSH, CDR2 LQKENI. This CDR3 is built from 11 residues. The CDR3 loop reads CASSPSRELFF. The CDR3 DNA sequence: TGTGCCAGCTCACCCTCCCGGGAGCTGTTTTTT.

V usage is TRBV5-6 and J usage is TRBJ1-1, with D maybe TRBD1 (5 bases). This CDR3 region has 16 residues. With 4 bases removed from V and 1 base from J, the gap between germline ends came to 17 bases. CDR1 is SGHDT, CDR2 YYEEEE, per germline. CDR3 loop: CASSHRLTVQNTEAFF. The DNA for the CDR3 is TGTGCCAGCAGCCATAGACTGACAGTCCAGAACACTGAAGCTTTCTTT. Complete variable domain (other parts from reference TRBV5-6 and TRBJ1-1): DAGVTQSPTHLIKTRGQQVTLRCSPKSGHDTVSWYQQALGQGPQFIFQYYEEEERQRGNFPDRFSGHQFPNYSSELNVNALLLGDSALYLCASSHRLTVQNTEAFFGQGTRLTVV.

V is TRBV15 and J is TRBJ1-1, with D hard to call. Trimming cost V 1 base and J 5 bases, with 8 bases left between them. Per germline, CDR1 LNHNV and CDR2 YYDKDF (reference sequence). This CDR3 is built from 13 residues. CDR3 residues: CATSRGVRTEAFF. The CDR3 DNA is TGTGCCACCAGCAGAGGAGTGCGGACTGAAGCTTTCTTT.

DNA for the CDR3: TGTGCCGGAGGAGACCGGCTTGGCGGCTACACCTTC. Translation: CAGGDRLGGYTF. V and J are TRBV3-1 (or the pseudogene TRBV3-2) and TRBJ1-2; D not resolved. CDR1 and CDR2 (germline): LGHDT, YNNKEL (reference sequence). Between the trimmed V and J ends, which lost 11 bases and 8 bases, there was a span of 18 bases. The CDR3 has 12 amino acids.

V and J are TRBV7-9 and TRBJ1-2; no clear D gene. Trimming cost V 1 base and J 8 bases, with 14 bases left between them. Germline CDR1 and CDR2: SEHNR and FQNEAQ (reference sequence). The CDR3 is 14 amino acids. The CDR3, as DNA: TGTGCCAGCAGCTTAGTTGAAGCCCCCCTGGGCTACACCTTC. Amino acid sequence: CASSLVEAPLGYTF.

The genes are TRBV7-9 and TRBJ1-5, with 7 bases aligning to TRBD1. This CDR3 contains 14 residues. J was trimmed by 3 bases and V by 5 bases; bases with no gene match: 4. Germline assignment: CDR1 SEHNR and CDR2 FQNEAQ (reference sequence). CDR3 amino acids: CASSKTGHNQPQHF. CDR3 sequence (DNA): TGTGCCAGCAGCAAGACAGGGCACAATCAGCCCCAGCATTTT.

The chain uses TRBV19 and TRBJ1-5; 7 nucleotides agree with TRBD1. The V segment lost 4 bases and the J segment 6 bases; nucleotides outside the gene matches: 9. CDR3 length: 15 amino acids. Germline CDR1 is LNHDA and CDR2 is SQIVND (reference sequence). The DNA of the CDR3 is TGTGCCAGTAGTACCGCTGACAGGGCTGGTCAGCCCCAGCATTTT. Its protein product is CASSTADRAGQPQHF. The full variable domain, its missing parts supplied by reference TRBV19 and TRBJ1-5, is DGGITQSPKYLFRKEGQNVTLSCEQNLNHDAMYWYRQDPGQGLRLIYYSQIVNDFQKGDIAEGYSVSREKKESFPLTVTSAQKNPTAFYLCASSTADRAGQPQHFGDGTRLSIL.

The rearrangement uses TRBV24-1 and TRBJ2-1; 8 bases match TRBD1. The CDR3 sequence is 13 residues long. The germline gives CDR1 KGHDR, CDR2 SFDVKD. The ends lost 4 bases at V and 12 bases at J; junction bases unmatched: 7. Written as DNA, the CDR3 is TGTGCCACCAGTGAAGCAGGGGGCGAATCGCAGTTCTTC. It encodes CATSEAGGESQFF.

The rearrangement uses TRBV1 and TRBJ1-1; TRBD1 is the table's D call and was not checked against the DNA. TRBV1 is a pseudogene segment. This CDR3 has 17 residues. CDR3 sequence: CTSSQPRDRARHTEAFF. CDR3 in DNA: TGCACCAGCAGCCAACCCAGGGACAGGGCGCGTCACACTGAAGCTTTCTTT.

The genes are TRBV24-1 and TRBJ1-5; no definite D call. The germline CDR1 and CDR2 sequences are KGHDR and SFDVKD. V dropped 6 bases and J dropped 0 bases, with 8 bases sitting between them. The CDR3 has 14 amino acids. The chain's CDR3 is CATSTRNSNQPQHF. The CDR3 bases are TGTGCCACCAGTACGCGAAATAGCAATCAGCCCCAGCATTTT.